These 15 T cell receptor beta chains were sequenced from one sample in a study of T cell repertoires in cytomegalovirus infection. TCRdb reprocessed the reads with MiXCR, giving one entry per CDR3 protein. The sample carries 200,000 to 300,000 distinct CDR3 sequences, approximately 15% recorded once. The sample was PBMCs. All receptors come from a human donor in good health (CMV status not recorded). Some clones in this sample may be carry-over from other donors' samples.

This clonotype was counted a few times. V usage is TRBV7-9 and J usage is TRBJ2-5; D unclear. V gave up 3 bases and J gave up 5 bases, with 13 bases separating them. In germline, CDR1 is SEHNR, CDR2 FQNEAQ (reference sequence). CDR3 length: 14 residues. The CDR3 loop reads CASSFAWIEETQYF. DNA for the CDR3: TGTGCCAGCAGCTTCGCCTGGATAGAGGAGACCCAGTACTTC.

For this clonotype: One junction end disagrees with the germline gene, perhaps due to a read error. The gene calls are TRBV5-6 and TRBJ2-2, with TRBD2 matching over 8 bases. The CDR3 contains 16 residues. Germline values: CDR1 SGHDT, CDR2 YYEEEE. The CDR3 loop is CASSAWTSPNTGGLFF. Here the CDR3 DNA reads TGTGCCAGCAGCGCCTGGACTAGCCCGAACACCGGGGGGCTGTTTTTT.

This clonotype was observed many times. The rearrangement uses TRBV7-2 and TRBJ1-5; TRBD1 matches at 7 bases. Germline CDR1 reads SGHTA; CDR2 reads FQGNSA. Unmatched junction bases numbered 7, after V lost 5 bases and J lost 6 bases. There are 14 residues in the CDR3. The CDR3 protein is CASSGKTGSQPQHF. The CDR3 DNA follows: TGTGCCAGCAGCGGCAAGACAGGGAGTCAGCCCCAGCATTTT.

The rearrangement uses TRBV18 and TRBJ2-3, with D unclear. This CDR3 is 14 amino acids long. V lost 4 bases and J 1 base, leaving 9 bases between the germline ends. CDR1 is KGHSH and CDR2 is LQKENI in the germline V gene. The CDR3 protein is CASSLGPRTDTQYF. The CDR3 region has the DNA TGTGCCAGCTCACTTGGGCCCCGCACAGATACGCAGTATTTT. Looking up the rest from reference TRBV18 and TRBJ2-3 gives the full variable domain: NAGVMQNPRHLVRRRGQEARLRCSPMKGHSHVYWYRQLPEEGLKFMVYLQKENIIDESGMPKERFSAEFPKEGPSILRIQQVVRGDSAAYFCASSLGPRTDTQYFGPGTRLTVL.

This clonotype turned up a few times. The chain is built from TRBV29-1 and TRBJ2-1; 9 bases agree with TRBD1. The ends lost 7 bases at V and 6 bases at J; junction bases unmatched: 10. This CDR3 spans 14 amino acids. Germline lookup yields CDR1 SQVTM and CDR2 ANQGSEA. The CDR3 bases are TGCAGCGGGACAGGGGCCCCCGTTTTCAATGAGCAGTTCTTC. Translated, it gives CSGTGAPVFNEQFF.

Ten or more counts support this clonotype. V and J are TRBV10-3 and TRBJ1-1; maybe TRBD1 (5 bases). Looked up from germline, CDR1 is ENHRY and CDR2 is SYGVKD. V lost 2 bases and J 1 base, leaving 11 bases between the germline ends. CDR3 size: 15 residues. The CDR3, as DNA: TGTGCCATCAGTGAGCCGGAGCAGGGGAACACTGAAGCTTTCTTT. It encodes CAISEPEQGNTEAFF.

This clonotype occurred many times. The rearrangement joins TRBV7-2 to TRBJ1-5; 9 bases are a match to TRBD1. CDR1 is SGHTA and CDR2 is FQGNSA in the germline V gene. The CDR3 runs 14 residues. Germline trimming cut 5 bases from V and 6 bases from J; bases unmatched to any gene: 5. The CDR3 bases are TGTGCCAGCAGCACCGGGACAGGGTTTCAGCCCCAGCATTTT. It encodes CASSTGTGFQPQHF.

This clonotype appeared many times. This chain connects TRBV7-2 to TRBJ1-4, with 12 positions matching TRBD1. CDR3 size: 17 residues. V trimming: 5 bases; J trimming: 3 bases; junction bases outside the gene matches: 7. CDR1 is SGHTA and CDR2 is FQGNSA in the germline V gene. CDR3 in DNA: TGTGCCAGCAGCCCCGGGACAGGGGGCCCGGCTAATGAAAAACTGTTTTTT. Translating it yields CASSPGTGGPANEKLFF.

The rearrangement joins TRBV19 to TRBJ1-6; unclear D gene. Germline CDR1 is LNHDA and CDR2 is SQIVND (reference sequence). The CDR3 covers 16 residues. V was cut by 6 bases and J by 0 bases, with 12 bases left in between. The chain's CDR3 is CASRPPGSSYNSPLHF. CDR3 in DNA: TGTGCCAGTAGACCGCCGGGCAGCTCCTATAATTCACCCCTCCACTTT.

The V call is TRBV5-8, the J call TRBJ1-2; 12 bases map to TRBD1. Looked up from germline, CDR1 is SGHTS and CDR2 is YDEGEE. The J segment lost 7 bases and the V segment lost 4 bases, leaving 8 bases of the junction unmatched. This CDR3 comprises 15 residues. The CDR3 loop reads CASSVGGQGAFGYTF. The CDR3 DNA sequence: TGTGCCAGCAGCGTGGGGGGACAGGGGGCTTTTGGCTACACCTTC.

There are a few counts of this clonotype. V and J are TRBV20-1 and TRBJ2-7; D might be TRBD1 or TRBD2, each matching 6 bases. Per germline, CDR1 DFQATT and CDR2 SNEGSKA (reference sequence). CDR3 length: 14 residues. Trimming removed 3 bases at V and 0 bases at J, with 12 bases between. In DNA form, the CDR3 reads TGCAGTGCTAGGCTGGGGGGCTACTCCTACGAGCAGTACTTC. Residues: CSARLGGYSYEQYF.

The table lists this clonotype with a count of one. A read error may be the cause here, since a much bigger clone is one base away. V gene TRBV7-9 combines with J gene TRBJ2-1; TRBD1 matches 9 bases. Germline V gives CDR1 SEHNR, CDR2 FQNEAQ (reference sequence). The CDR3 runs 14 residues. J gave up 3 bases and V 5 bases, and 2 bases lay outside the gene matches. The CDR3 here is CASSMGQGYNEQFF. CDR3 nucleotides: TGTGCCAGCAGCATGGGACAGGGCTACAATGAGCAGTTCTTC.

V is TRBV29-1 and J is TRBJ2-1; TRBD2 is a possible D gene (7 bases). The germline gives CDR1 SQVTM, CDR2 ANQGSEA. The V gene lost 8 bases and the J gene lost 0 bases, with 14 bases spanning the gap. This CDR3 has 14 residues. The DNA of the CDR3 is TGCAGCTCGAGGGGGGGAACCTCCTACAATGAGCAGTTCTTC. It translates to CSSRGGTSYNEQFF.

V is TRBV27 and J is TRBJ1-1; D uncertain. V dropped 8 bases and J dropped 1 base, with 14 bases sitting between them. The germline V gene encodes CDR1 MNHEY and CDR2 SMNVEV (reference sequence). This CDR3 contains 14 residues. The CDR3, as DNA: TGTGCCAGCGGGTCTAGGGCGGGGAACACTGAAGCTTTCTTT. This sequence encodes CASGSRAGNTEAFF.

Points on this clonotype: A much more abundant neighbour one base away suggests this may be a read error. The conserved final phenylalanine or tryptophan is absent from the CDR3, which likely points to a read error. The rearrangement uses TRBV24-1 and TRBJ2-1, with D unclear. Germline V gene data show CDR1 as KGHDR and CDR2 as SFDVKD. This CDR3 region has 15 residues. V was pared by 1 base and J by 2 bases, with 8 bases between. CDR3 protein: CATSDFASAYNEQFY. The CDR3 DNA reads TGTGCCACCAGTGATTTTGCGAGCGCCTACAATGAGCAGTTCTAC.